This TCR beta chain was obtained from a study of T cells in Graves' hyperthyroidism and ophthalmopathy. From RNA transcripts, TCR beta CDR3 regions were amplified. HTBI primers were employed in a first-round RT-PCR of the TCR CDR3. In TCRdb, the multiplex PCR reads were re-called with MiXCR into one record per CDR3 protein. The data contain nearly 600,000 distinct CDR3 sequences, more than 13% of them singletons. Germline V gene sequence: CDR1 MNHNS, CDR2 SASEGT. V was shortened by 2 bases and J by 2 bases, with 13 bases between the two germline ends. This CDR3 has 16 amino acids. There are many counts of this clonotype.

The sequencing sample was made of blood. The clonotype was recovered from a woman aged 18-29 years with Graves' ophthalmopathy. The rearrangement links TRBV6-1 to TRBJ1-5; D remains ambiguous. CDR3 protein: CASSERSGLGNQPQHF. The CDR3 DNA sequence: TGTGCCAGCAGTGAACGGTCGGGCTTGGGCAATCAGCCCCAGCATTTT.